This T cell receptor beta chain was captured by sequencing in a study of blood T cells in healthy people across ages. Study-level results: Fewer expanded clones and more diversity marked long-lived versus aged donors.

The table lists this clonotype with a count of one. Its antigen is not known. Trimming shortened V by 5 bases and J by 7 bases, and 20 bases separated the two germline ends. CDR3 length: 15 residues. In germline, CDR1 is SEHNR, CDR2 FQNEAQ (reference sequence). Isolation yielded PBMCs, at least 7 million per sample, in every case. A second about 7 to 11 cycle PCR used barcoded and J-beta primers. Sequencing of every sample gave 2.5 million or more CDR3-containing paired-end reads. MiXCR was run by TCRdb on the 5' RACE reads, yielding one entry per CDR3 protein. The top ten hold roughly a tenth of the sample, which has more than 750,000 distinct CDR3 sequences, almost 30% seen once. This sample also appeared in a second study, on T cells of mothers and their children. That study reports: cDNA was synthesized from all extracted RNA at roughly 1.6 ug per reaction.

The TCR comes from a woman in her 40s in good health. This chain uses TRBV7-9 with TRBJ1-1; the D gene is possibly TRBD1 (5 bases). What was sequenced was blood. As DNA, the CDR3 is TGTGCCAGCAGCCTTTCTATCGGGACCGAAGATGAAGCTTTCTTT. Amino acid sequence: CASSLSIGTEDEAFF.